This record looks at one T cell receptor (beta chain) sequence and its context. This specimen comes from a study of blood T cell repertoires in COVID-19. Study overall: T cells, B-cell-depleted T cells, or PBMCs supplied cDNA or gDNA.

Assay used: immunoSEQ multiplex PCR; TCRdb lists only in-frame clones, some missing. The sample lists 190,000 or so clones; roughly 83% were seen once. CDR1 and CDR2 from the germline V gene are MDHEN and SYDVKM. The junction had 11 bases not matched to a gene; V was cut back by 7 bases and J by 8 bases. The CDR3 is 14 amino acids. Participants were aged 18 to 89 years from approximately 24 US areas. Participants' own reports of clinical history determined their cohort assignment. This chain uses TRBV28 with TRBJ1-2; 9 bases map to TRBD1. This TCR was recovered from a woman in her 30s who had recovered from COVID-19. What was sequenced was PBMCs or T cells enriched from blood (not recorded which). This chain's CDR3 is CASTGQGPSKGYTF. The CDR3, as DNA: TGTGCCAGCACGGGACAGGGCCCCTCAAAAGGCTACACCTTC.